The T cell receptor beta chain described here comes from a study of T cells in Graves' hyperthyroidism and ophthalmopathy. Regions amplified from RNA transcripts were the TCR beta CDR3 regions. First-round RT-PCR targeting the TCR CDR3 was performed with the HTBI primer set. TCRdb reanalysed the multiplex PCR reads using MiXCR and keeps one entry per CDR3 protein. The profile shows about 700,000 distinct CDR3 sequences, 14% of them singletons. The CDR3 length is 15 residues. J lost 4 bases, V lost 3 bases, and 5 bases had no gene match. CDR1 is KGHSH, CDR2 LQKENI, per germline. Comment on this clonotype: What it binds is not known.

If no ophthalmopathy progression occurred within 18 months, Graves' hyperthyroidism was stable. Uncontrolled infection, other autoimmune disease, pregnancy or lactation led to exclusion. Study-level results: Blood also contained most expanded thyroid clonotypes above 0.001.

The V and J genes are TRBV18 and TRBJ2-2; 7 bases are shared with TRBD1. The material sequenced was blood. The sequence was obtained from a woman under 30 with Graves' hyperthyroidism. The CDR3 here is CASSPEPGGTGELFF. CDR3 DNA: TGTGCCAGCTCACCGGAGCCAGGGGGCACCGGGGAGCTGTTTTTT.